This record covers a single TCR beta chain. This clonotype was counted ten times or more. It has no known antigen specificity. The sample holds no much larger clone one base away, and base qualities are not on file. This sample is drawn from a study of CD8+CD57+ T cells in acquired aplastic anemia (dated by TCRdb to 2016 to 2018). For the wider study: On average, sorted CD4+ and CD8+ cells yielded around 3.5 ug of extracted DNA, with a range of about 0.17 to 27.4 ug. Mean read counts for healthy donor samples were roughly 10 million for CD4+ cells and 11.0 million for CD8+ cells.

In this study, sorted CD4+ and CD8+ T cells from the blood of healthy subjects and of severe aplastic anemia patients had their TCR repertoires deep-sequenced. Ficoll-Paque density gradient centrifugation was used to isolate peripheral blood mononuclear cells. Before DNA extraction, CD4+ and CD8+ T cells were sorted by FACS or by magnetic beads. At the junction V is shortened by 5 bases and J by 10 bases, with 14 bases in between. From the cysteine up to the phenylalanine, the CDR3 has a length of 12 residues. The read is trimmed to its CDR3 DNA, 36 bases read in frame from base 1. CDR1 and CDR2 are read off the germline V gene (reference sequence) as PRHDT and FYEKMQ. Overall study outcomes, separate from this receptor: CD8+ Simpson's diversity did not differ significantly between patients and healthy controls (P=0.060). Although 25 to 30 CD8+ CDR3 sequences were shared by patients and controls, these sequences appeared highly expressed in patients and within the immunodominant clones of patients.

Genomic DNA served as template for TCR beta VDJ combination and CDR3 sequence profiling. TCR repertoire sequencing was run on an Illumina HiSeq 2000. The paper's data handling went like this. TRBV/TRBJ rearrangement plots, CDR3 size and DJ length profiles, and Simpson's diversity index were used to assess repertoires. The most abundant DNA sequence in the deep sequencing data was taken as the immunodominant clone. CDR3 amino acid sequences were screened for sharing across subjects and were compared with published repertoires and the VDJdb database. The public reads were reprocessed in TCRdb via fastp at Q25 and MiXCR, keeping in-frame beta chains. Rows with a matching CDR3 protein are joined into one entry that keeps the most common DNA and genes. The V and J calls were determined by TCRdb, not by the authors. The sample table holds a few hundred thousand distinct CDR3 sequences, of which about two thirds were seen once. 3.5% to 4.5% of the sample comes from the top ten.

The TCR was taken from a human donor in good health, serving as a control. The chain is encoded by TRBV13 joined to TRBJ1-1; tentative D gene TRBD1, with 6 bases matching. The sequenced sample consisted of sorted CD4+, CD8+, or CD8+CD57+ T cells (not recorded which) from PBMCs. The CDR3 reads as follows: CASSPGVGGAFF. The nucleotide sequence is TGTGCCAGCAGCCCAGGGGTGGGAGGAGCTTTCTTT.